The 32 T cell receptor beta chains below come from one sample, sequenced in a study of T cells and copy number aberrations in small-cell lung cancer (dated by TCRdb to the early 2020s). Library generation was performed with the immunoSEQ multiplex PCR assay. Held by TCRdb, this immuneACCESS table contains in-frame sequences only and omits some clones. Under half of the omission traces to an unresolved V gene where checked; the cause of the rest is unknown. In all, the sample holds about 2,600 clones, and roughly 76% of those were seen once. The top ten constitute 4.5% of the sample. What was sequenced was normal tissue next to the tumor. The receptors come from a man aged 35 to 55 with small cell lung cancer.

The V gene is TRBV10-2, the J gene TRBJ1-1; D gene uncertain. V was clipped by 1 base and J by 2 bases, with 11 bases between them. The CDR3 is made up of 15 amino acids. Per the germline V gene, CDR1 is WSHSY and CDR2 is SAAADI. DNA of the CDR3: TGCGCCAGCAGTGAGTTTGCACAGTTAAACACTGAAGCTTTCTTT. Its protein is CASSEFAQLNTEAFF.

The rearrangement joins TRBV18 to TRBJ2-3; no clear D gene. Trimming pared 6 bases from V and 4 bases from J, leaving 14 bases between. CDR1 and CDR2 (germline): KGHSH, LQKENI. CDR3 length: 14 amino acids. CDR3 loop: CASSTRPGSDTQYF. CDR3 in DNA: TGTGCCAGCTCTACCAGGCCGGGTTCAGATACGCAGTATTTT. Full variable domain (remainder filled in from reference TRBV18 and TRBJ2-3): NAGVMQNPRHLVRRRGQEARLRCSPMKGHSHVYWYRQLPEEGLKFMVYLQKENIIDESGMPKERFSAEFPKEGPSILRIQQVVRGDSAAYFCASSTRPGSDTQYFGPGTRLTVL.

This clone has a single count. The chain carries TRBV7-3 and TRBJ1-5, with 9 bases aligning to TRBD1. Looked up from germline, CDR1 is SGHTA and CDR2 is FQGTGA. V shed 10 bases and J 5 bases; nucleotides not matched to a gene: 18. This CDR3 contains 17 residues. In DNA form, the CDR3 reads TGTGCCACGTCACGGACAGGGGCCTTGATCCCTCATCAGCCCCAGCATTTT. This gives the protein CATSRTGALIPHQPQHF.

The DNA for the CDR3 is TGCAGCGTACGACAGTCTCTTAACGCTGAAGCTTTCTTT. Its translation is CSVRQSLNAEAFF. The rearrangement uses TRBV29-1 and TRBJ1-1; D possibly corresponds to TRBD1 (5 bases). Germline loops: CDR1 SQVTM, CDR2 ANQGSEA. The CDR3 covers 13 residues. The V gene lost 6 bases and the J gene lost 6 bases, with 17 bases spanning the gap.

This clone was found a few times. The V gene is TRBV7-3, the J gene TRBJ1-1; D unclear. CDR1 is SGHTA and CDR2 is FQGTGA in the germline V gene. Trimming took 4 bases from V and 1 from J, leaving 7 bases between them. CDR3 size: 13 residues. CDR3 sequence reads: CASSSQRNTEAFF. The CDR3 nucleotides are TGTGCCAGCAGCTCCCAGCGGAACACTGAAGCTTTCTTT.

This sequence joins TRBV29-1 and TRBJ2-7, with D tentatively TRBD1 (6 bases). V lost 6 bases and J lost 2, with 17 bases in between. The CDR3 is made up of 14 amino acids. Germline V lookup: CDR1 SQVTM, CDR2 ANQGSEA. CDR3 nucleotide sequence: TGCAGCGTCCTCGTTCAGGACAGTACCTACGAGCAGTACTTC. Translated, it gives CSVLVQDSTYEQYF.

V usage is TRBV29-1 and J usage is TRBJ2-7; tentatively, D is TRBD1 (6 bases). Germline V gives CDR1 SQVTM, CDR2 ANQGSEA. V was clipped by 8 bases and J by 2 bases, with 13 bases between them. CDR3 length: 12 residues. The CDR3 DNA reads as TGCAGCACGCTGACAGGTACCTACGAGCAGTACTTC. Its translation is CSTLTGTYEQYF.

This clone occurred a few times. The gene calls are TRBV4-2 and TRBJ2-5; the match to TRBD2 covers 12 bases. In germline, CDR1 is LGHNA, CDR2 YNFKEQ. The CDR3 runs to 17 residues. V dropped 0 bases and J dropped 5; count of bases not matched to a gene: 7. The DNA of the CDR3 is TGTGCCAGCAGCCAAGATCGACTAGCGGGAGAAAGGGAGACCCAGTACTTC. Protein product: CASSQDRLAGERETQYF.

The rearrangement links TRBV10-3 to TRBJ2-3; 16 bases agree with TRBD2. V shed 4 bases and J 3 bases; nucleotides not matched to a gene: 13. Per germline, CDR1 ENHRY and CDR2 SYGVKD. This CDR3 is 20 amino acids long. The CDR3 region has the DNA TGTGCCATCAGTGCCTTCGTTGGGGGACTAGCGGGGGGGCCAACAGATACGCAGTATTTT. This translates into CAISAFVGGLAGGPTDTQYF.

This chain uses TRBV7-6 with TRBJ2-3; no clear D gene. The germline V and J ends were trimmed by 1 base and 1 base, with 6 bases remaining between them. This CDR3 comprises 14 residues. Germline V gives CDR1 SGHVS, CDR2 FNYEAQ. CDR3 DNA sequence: TGTGCCAGCAGCTTAGAGGCGGGCACAGATACGCAGTATTTT. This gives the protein CASSLEAGTDTQYF.

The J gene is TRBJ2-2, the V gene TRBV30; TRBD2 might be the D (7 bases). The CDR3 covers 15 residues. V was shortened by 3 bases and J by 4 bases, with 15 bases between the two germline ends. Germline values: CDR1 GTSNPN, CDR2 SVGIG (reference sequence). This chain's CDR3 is CAWRVGGARTGELFF. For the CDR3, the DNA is TGTGCCTGGAGGGTGGGGGGGGCTCGCACCGGGGAGCTGTTTTTT.

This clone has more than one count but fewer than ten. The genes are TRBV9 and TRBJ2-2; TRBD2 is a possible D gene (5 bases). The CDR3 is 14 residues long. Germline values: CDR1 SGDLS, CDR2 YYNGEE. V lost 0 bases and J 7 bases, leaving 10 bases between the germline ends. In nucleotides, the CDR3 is TGTGCCAGCAGCGTAGCATACCGGGGCGGGGAGCTGTTTTTT. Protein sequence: CASSVAYRGGELFF.

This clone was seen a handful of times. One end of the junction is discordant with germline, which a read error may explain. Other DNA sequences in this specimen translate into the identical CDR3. DNA for the CDR3: TGTGCCAGCAGCCTAGACGGGGGGTACCAAGAGACCCAGTACTTC. Residues: CASSLDGGYQETQYF. The chain combines TRBV11-2 with TRBJ2-5; 7 bases agree with TRBD2. This CDR3 has 15 amino acids. Germline lookup yields CDR1 SGHAT and CDR2 FQNNGV.

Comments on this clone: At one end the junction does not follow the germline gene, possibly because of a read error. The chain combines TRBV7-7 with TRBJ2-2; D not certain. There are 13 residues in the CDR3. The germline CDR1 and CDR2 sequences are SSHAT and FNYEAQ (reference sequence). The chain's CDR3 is CASSERGTGELFF. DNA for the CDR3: TGTGCTAGCAGCGAAAGAGGTACCGGGGAGCTGTTTTTT.

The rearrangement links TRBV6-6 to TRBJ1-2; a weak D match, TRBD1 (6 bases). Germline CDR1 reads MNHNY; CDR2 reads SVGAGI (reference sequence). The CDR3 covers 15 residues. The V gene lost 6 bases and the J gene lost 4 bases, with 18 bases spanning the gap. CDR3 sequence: CASRPNSGDPYGYTF. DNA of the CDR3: TGTGCCAGCAGACCCAACTCAGGGGACCCCTATGGCTACACCTTC.

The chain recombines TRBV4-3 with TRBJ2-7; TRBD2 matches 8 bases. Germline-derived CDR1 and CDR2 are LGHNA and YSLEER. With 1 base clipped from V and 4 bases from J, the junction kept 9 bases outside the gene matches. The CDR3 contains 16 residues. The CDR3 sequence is CASSQGGAGEEYEQYF. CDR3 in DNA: TGCGCCAGCAGCCAAGGGGGAGCGGGGGAGGAGTACGAGCAGTACTTC.

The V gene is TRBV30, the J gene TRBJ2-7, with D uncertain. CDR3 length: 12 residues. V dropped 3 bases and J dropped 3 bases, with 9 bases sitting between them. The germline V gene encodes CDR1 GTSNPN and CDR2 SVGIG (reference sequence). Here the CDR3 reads CAWSRSDYEQYF. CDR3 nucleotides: TGTGCCTGGAGCCGCAGCGACTACGAGCAGTACTTC.

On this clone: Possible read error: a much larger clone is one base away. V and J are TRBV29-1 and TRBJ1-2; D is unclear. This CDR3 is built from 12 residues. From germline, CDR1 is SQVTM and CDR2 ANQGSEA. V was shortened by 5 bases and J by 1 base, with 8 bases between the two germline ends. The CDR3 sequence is CSVKSNNYGYTF. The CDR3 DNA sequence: TGCAGCGTTAAGAGCAATAACTATGGCTACACCTTC.

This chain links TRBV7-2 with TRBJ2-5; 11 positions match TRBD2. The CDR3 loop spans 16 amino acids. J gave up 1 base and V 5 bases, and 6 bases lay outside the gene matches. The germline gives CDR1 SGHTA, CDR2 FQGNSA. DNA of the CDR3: TGTGCCAGCAGCCGAACTAGCGGGGGCCTCCAAGAGACCCAGTACTTC. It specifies CASSRTSGGLQETQYF. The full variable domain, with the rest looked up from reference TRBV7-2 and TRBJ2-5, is GAGVSQSPSNKVTEKGKDVELRCDPISGHTALYWYRQSLGQGLEFLIYFQGNSAPDKSGLPSDRFSAERTGGSVSTLTIQRTQQEDSAVYLCASSRTSGGLQETQYFGPGTRLLVL.

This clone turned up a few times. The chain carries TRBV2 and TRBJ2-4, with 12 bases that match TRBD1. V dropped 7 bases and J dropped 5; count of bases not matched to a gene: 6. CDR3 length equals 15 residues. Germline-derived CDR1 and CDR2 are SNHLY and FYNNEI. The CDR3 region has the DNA TGTGCCAGCACCAGGGGACAGGGGGCGCAAAACATTCAGTACTTC. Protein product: CASTRGQGAQNIQYF. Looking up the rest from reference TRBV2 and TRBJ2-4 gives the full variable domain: EPEVTQTPSHQVTQMGQEVILRCVPISNHLYFYWYRQILGQKVEFLVSFYNNEISEKSEIFDDQFSVERPDGSNFTLKIRSTKLEDSAMYFCASTRGQGAQNIQYFGAGTRLSVL.

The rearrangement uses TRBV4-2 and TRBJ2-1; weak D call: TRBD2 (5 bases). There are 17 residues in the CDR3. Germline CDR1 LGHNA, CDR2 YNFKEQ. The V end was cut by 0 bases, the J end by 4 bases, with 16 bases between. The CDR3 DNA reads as TGTGCCAGCAGCCAAGAGGTTTTCGCGGGCGTATACAATGAGCAGTTCTTC. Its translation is CASSQEVFAGVYNEQFF.

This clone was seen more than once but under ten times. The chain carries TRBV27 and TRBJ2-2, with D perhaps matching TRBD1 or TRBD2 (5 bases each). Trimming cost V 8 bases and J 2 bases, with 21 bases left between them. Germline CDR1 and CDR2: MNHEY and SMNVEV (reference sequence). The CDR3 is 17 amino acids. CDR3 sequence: CASRPGWGISNTGELFF. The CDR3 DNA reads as TGTGCCAGCCGCCCGGGATGGGGGATAAGTAACACCGGGGAGCTGTTTTTT.

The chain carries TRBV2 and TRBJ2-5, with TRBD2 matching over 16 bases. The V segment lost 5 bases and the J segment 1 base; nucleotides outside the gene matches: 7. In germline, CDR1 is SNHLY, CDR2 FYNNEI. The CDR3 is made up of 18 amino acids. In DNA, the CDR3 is TGTGCCAGCAGTTACTCCGGGACTAGCGGGGGGGCCCAAGAGACCCAGTACTTC. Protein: CASSYSGTSGGAQETQYF.

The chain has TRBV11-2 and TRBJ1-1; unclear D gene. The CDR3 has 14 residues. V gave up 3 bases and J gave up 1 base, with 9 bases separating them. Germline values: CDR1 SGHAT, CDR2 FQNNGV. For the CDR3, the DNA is TGTGCCAGCAGCTTCGGTATGGGGAACACTGAAGCTTTCTTT. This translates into CASSFGMGNTEAFF.

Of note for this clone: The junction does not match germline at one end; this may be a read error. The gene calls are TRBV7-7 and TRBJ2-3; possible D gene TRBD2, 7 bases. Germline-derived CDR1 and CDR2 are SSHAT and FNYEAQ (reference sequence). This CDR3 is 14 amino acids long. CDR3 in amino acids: CASSPPGGGDTQYF. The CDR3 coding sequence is TGTGCTAGCAGCCCGCCGGGGGGCGGGGATACGCAGTATTTT. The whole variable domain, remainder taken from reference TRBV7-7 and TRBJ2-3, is GAGVSQSPRYKVTKRGQDVTLRCDPISSHATLYWYQQALGQGPEFLTYFNYEAQPDKSGLPSDRFSAERPEGSISTLTIQRTEQRDSAMYRCASSPPGGGDTQYFGPGTRLTVL.

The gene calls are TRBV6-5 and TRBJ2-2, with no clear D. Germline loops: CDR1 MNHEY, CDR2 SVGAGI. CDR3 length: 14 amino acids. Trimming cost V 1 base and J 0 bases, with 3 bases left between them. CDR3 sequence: CASSYLANTGELFF. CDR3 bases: TGTGCCAGCAGTTACTTGGCGAACACCGGGGAGCTGTTTTTT.

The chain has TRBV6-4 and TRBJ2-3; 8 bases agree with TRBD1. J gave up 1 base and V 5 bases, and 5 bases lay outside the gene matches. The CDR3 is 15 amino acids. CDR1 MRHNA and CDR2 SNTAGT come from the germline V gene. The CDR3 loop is CASSLETGGTDTQYF. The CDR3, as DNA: TGTGCCAGCAGTTTGGAGACAGGGGGCACAGATACGCAGTATTTT.

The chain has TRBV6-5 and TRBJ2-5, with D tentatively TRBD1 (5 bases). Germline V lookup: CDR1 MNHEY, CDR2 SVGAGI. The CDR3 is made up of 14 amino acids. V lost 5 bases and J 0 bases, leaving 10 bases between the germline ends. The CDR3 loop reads CASSPRTNQETQYF. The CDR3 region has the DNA TGTGCCAGCAGTCCAAGGACAAACCAAGAGACCCAGTACTTC.

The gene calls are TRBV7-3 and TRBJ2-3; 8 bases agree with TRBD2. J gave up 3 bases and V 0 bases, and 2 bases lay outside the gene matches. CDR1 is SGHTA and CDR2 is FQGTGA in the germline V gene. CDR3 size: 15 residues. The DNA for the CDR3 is TGTGCCAGCAGCTTAACTAGCGGGGAAACAGATACGCAGTATTTT. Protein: CASSLTSGETDTQYF.

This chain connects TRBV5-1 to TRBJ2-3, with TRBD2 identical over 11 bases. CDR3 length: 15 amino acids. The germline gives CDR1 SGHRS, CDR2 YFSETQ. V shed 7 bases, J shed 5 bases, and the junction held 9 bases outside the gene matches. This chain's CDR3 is CASSSSGGFIDTQYF. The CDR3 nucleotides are TGCGCCAGCTCTTCTAGCGGGGGGTTCATAGATACGCAGTATTTT.

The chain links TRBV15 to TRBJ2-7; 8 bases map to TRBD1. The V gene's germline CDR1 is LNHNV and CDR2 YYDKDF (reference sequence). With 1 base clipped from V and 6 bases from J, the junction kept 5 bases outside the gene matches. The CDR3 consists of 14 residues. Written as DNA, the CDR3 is TGTGCCACCAGCAGAGTGGCGGACAGGGTCGAGCAGTACTTC. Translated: CATSRVADRVEQYF.

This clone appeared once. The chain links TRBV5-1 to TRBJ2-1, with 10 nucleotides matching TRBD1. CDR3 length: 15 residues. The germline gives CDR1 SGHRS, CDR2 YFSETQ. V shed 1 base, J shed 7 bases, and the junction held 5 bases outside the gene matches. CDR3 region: CASSLIDRGRNEQFF. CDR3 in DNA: TGCGCCAGCAGCTTGATTGACAGGGGGCGAAATGAGCAGTTCTTC.